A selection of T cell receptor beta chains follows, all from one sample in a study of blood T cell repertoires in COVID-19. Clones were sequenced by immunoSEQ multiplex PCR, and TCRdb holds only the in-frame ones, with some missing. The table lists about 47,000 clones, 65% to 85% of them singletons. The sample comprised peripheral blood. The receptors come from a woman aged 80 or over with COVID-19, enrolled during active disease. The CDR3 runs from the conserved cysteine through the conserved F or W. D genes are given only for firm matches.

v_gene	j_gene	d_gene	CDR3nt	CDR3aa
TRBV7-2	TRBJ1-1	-	TGTGCCAGCAGCCAGACAGGCTCAAGAGCTTTCTTT	CASSQTGSRAFF
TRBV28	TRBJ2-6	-	TGTGCCAGCACCCCTGTCGAGGGGGCTGGGGCCAACGTCCTGACTTTC	CASTPVEGAGANVLTF
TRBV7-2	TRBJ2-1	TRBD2	TGTGCCAGCAGCTTAAGTGGCGTTCCGGGACTAGCGGGGATGTTCTTC	CASSLSGVPGLAGMFF
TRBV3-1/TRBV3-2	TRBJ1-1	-	TGTGCCAGCAGCCTGGGGAGGATCTCTGAAGCTTTCTTT	CASSLGRISEAFF
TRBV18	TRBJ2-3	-	TGTGCCAGCTCACCAGTGCAGGGGGGAACAGATACGCAGTATTTT	CASSPVQGGTDTQYF
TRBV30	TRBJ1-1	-	TGTGCCTGGAGTCTTCAGGGGAACACTGAAGCTTTCTTT	CAWSLQGNTEAFF
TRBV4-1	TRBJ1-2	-	TGCGCCAGCAGCCAAGATGCCGGACAGATATATGGCTACACCTTC	CASSQDAGQIYGYTF
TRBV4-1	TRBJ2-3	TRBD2	TGCGCCAGCAGCCCGCCGAATTCACTAGCGGGAGTGGCAGATACGCAGTATTTT	CASSPPNSLAGVADTQYF
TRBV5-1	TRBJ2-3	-	TGCGCCAGCAGCCCGGGGGATACGCAGTATTTT	CASSPGDTQYF
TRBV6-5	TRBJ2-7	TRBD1	TGTGCCAGCAGTTTCCGGACAGGGAAAGCCTACGAGCAGTACTTC	CASSFRTGKAYEQYF